This T cell receptor beta chain was documented in a study of graft-versus-host responses after intestinal transplantation. Study overall: Isolated intestinal, liver-intestinal, or multivisceral transplants had been given to the recipients.

Study-level findings and limits: Detection of GvH clones occurred in recipient marrow, and some had their first appearance in ileum or blood.

Notes on this clone: Its antigen is as yet unknown.

This CDR3 is 13 amino acids long. Germline assignment: CDR1 SGDLS and CDR2 YYNGEE. Trimming took 3 bases from V and 7 from J; bases not matched to a gene: 3. TCRdb's copy holds only in-frame clones and misses some; the assay was immunoSEQ multiplex PCR. The table shows some 36,000 clones, with 94% occurring only once. Sequenced material: unstimulated CD4+ T cells sorted from spleen or lymph node cells, taken before transplant. The chain employs TRBV9 and TRBJ2-1; 8 positions match TRBD1. The receptor's source is a human donor who was the organ donor for an intestinal transplant. In nucleotides, the CDR3 is TGTGCCAGCAGCGCTCACAGGGGGAATGAGCAGTTCTTC. Protein product: CASSAHRGNEQFF.